This T cell receptor (beta chain) stems from a study of CD8 T cells in ankylosing spondylitis. Quantitative barcoded 5'-RACE was used to prepare TCR beta libraries. Each CDR3 protein gets one entry after TCRdb re-called the 5' RACE reads with MiXCR. This table holds 800,000 to 900,000 distinct CDR3 sequences, approximately 10% found once. Whole-study findings and limits: Disease-linked clones reportedly showed significant enrichment in matched ankylosing spondylitis synovial fluid. What seemed typical of ankylosing spondylitis blood was a TCR beta motif built from eight highly homologous variants. There were earlier reports of some motif variants in reactive arthritis synovial fluid and blood. Those disease-linked clones were CD8+; they were also relatively rare in peripheral blood.

The length of the CDR3 is 12 residues. J was trimmed by 5 bases and V by 6 bases; bases with no gene match: 6. Looked up from germline, CDR1 is SQVTM and CDR2 is ANQGSEA. This clonotype appeared many times. As yet, its antigen is unknown. Sequenced sample: blood, either unsorted or a sorted T cell fraction (not recorded which). The V gene is TRBV29-1, the J gene TRBJ2-5; 7 bases line up with TRBD2. This clonotype originated in a male donor with ankylosing spondylitis. CDR3 DNA sequence: TGCAGCGTCACGACTAGCTGGGAGACCCAGTACTTC. Its protein product is CSVTTSWETQYF.